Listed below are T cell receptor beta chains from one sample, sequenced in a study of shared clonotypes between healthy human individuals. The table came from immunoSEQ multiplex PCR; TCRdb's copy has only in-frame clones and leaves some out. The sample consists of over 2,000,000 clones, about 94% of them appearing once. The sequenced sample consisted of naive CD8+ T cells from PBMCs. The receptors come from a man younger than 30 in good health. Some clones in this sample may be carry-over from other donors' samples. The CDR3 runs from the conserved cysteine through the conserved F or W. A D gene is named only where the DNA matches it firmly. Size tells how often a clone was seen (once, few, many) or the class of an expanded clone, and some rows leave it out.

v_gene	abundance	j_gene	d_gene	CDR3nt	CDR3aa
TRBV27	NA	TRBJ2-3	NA	TGTGCCAGCAGTTTTAGGCAGGGGACAGATACGCAGTATTTT	CASSFRQGTDTQYF
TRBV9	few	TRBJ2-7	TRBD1	TGTGCCAGCAGCGAAACAGGGGGCTCCTACGAGCAGTACTTC	CASSETGGSYEQYF
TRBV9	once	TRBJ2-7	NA	TGTGCCAGCAGCGTCAGAGTAGCGACTACCTACGAGCAGTACTTC	CASSVRVATTYEQYF
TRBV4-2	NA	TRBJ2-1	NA	TGTGCCAGCAGCCAAGACCAGGGCCCCCAGGTTGCCTACAATGAGCAGTTCTTC	CASSQDQGPQVAYNEQFF
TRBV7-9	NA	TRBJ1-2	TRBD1	TGTGCCAGCAGCTTACCCGGGACAGGGGTCTATGGCTACACCTTC	CASSLPGTGVYGYTF
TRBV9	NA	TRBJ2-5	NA	TGTGCCAGCAGCGTAGCTGGGCAGGTCGAGACCCAGTACTTC	CASSVAGQVETQYF
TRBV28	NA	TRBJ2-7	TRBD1	TGTGCCAGCAGTTTATTCGGGACAGGCTACGAGCAGTACTTC	CASSLFGTGYEQYF
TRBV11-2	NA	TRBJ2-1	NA	TGTGCCAGCACGTCCGGTGGAGAGCAGTTCTTC	CASTSGGEQFF
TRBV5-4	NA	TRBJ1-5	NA	TGTGCCAGCAGCTTGGTACCAGGGGACGTTCAGCCCCAGCATTTT	CASSLVPGDVQPQHF
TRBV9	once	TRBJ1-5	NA	TGTGCCAGCAGCGTAGGCGGGGGCGGACATCAGCCCCAGCATTTT	CASSVGGGGHQPQHF
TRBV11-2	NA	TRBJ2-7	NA	TGTGCCAGCAGCTGGGGTACGGCAATATACGAGCAGTACTTC	CASSWGTAIYEQYF
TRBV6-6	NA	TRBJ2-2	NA	TGTGCCAGCAGGGTGGGGCCGAACACCGGGGAGCTGTTTTTT	CASRVGPNTGELFF
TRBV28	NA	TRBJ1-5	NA	TGTGCCAGCAGTTATCGGACGGGGAATCAGCCCCAGCATTTT	CASSYRTGNQPQHF
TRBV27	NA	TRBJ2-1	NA	TGTGCCACCAGCCGAGCTATCGGGGAACTTCTTGATGAGCAGTTCTTC	CATSRAIGELLDEQFF
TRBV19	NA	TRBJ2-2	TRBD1	TGTGCCAGTAGTGTGGACAGGGAAGGAACCGGGGAGCTGTTTTTT	CASSVDREGTGELFF
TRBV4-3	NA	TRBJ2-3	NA	TGCGCCAGCAGCCAAGATCCGGGTAGTAGCACAGATACGCAGTATTTT	CASSQDPGSSTDTQYF
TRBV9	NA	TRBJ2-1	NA	TGTGCCAGCAGCGTTGGCGGGACGGGTAATGAGCAGTTCTTC	CASSVGGTGNEQFF
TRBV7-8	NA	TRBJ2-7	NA	TGTGCCAGCAGCTTAGTTGAGAGGCCCACCTACGAGCAGTACTTC	CASSLVERPTYEQYF
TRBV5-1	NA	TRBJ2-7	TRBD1	TGCGCCAGCAGCCCGTGGGACAGATCGACCTACGAGCAGTACTTC	CASSPWDRSTYEQYF
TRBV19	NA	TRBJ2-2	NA	TGTGCCAGTAGCCGAAGCGGGACAGGCGAGCTGTTTTTT	CASSRSGTGELFF